Below are 11 T cell receptor beta chains sequenced from a single sample in a study of lymphopenia after photon versus proton radiotherapy. Measured with immunoSEQ multiplex PCR; TCRdb has only the in-frame clones, and not every one. The sample has tens of thousands of clones, approximately 88% seen once; the top ten hold roughly 2.1%. This material consisted of peripheral blood, taken from a patient treated with proton-based radiotherapy. The receptors derive from a man aged 55 to 70 with pancreatic cancer.

The chain combines TRBV25-1 with TRBJ1-4; 7 nucleotides align to TRBD1. The trim removed 2 bases at V and 4 bases at J, leaving 10 bases unmatched. Germline CDR1 MGHDK, CDR2 SYGVNS. This CDR3 comprises 17 residues. CDR3 amino acids: CASSEGGRGLGNEKLFF. CDR3 in DNA: TGTGCCAGCAGTGAAGGTGGTAGGGGGCTAGGTAATGAAAAACTGTTTTTT.

The chain is built from TRBV19 and TRBJ1-1; no reliable D call. CDR3 length equals 15 residues. V was trimmed by 6 bases and J by 4 bases, leaving 18 bases between them. Germline V gene lookup returns CDR1 LNHDA and CDR2 SQIVND (reference sequence). CDR3 nucleotide sequence: TGTGCCAGTAGCTTCAGATGGGGAGGGAGCACTGAAGCTTTCTTT. Its protein is CASSFRWGGSTEAFF.

The CDR3 region has the DNA TGTGCCAGCTCACCCCCGGCCCTAAGGGAAAAACTGTTTTTT. Translated: CASSPPALREKLFF. The chain recombines TRBV18 with TRBJ1-4; D uncertain. The CDR3 spans 14 residues. Germline V gene data show CDR1 as KGHSH and CDR2 as LQKENI. V was cut by 3 bases and J by 8 bases, with 13 bases left in between.

The chain employs TRBV10-3 and TRBJ1-1, with no clear D. The CDR3 runs 13 residues. The ends were cut back, 7 bases at V and 0 bases at J, with 9 bases in the middle. Germline assignment: CDR1 ENHRY and CDR2 SYGVKD. The CDR3: CAIKDAMNTEAFF. In DNA form, the CDR3 reads TGTGCCATCAAGGACGCTATGAACACTGAAGCTTTCTTT.

CDR3 residues: CASSPDRSYEQYF. The CDR3 coding sequence is TGTGCCAGTAGCCCGGACAGATCTTACGAGCAGTACTTC. The chain recombines TRBV19 with TRBJ2-7; D is perhaps TRBD1 (6 bases). The CDR3 has 13 amino acids. Between the trimmed V and J ends, which lost 6 bases and 4 bases, there was a span of 13 bases. Germline V gives CDR1 LNHDA, CDR2 SQIVND (reference sequence).

This clone was observed a few times. This chain links TRBV19 with TRBJ1-5, with 8 bases fitting TRBD1. Trimming removed 2 bases from V and 7 bases from J; junction bases left unmatched: 7. Germline V gene sequence: CDR1 LNHDA, CDR2 SQIVND (reference sequence). The CDR3 spans 15 residues. The CDR3 nucleotides are TGTGCCAGTAGTATATTCGGACAGGGCGGCCAGCCCCAGCATTTT. It codes for CASSIFGQGGQPQHF.

The CDR3 DNA is TGCGCCAGCAGGGCTGGACTAGCGGGAGAGGAGACCCAGTACTTC. Translation: CASRAGLAGEETQYF. The gene calls are TRBV10-2 and TRBJ2-5; the match to TRBD2 covers 13 bases. With 6 bases clipped from V and 5 bases from J, the junction kept 6 bases outside the gene matches. CDR3 length: 15 residues. CDR1 is WSHSY and CDR2 is SAAADI in the germline V gene.

The chain has TRBV19 and TRBJ2-6; 8 positions agree with TRBD1. In germline, CDR1 is LNHDA, CDR2 SQIVND (reference sequence). The CDR3 contains 14 residues. V lost 9 bases to trimming and J lost 2 bases; unmatched junction nucleotides: 3. The chain's CDR3 is CASDRGPGANVLTF. The CDR3 DNA reads as TGTGCCAGCGACAGGGGCCCTGGGGCCAACGTCCTGACTTTC.

Here the CDR3 DNA reads TGTGCCAGCAGCCAACAGGGGGCGAAGGTCTATGGCTACACCTTC. Translating it yields CASSQQGAKVYGYTF. The V gene is TRBV5-6, the J gene TRBJ1-2, with 9 positions matching TRBD1. CDR3 size: 15 residues. J was trimmed by 4 bases and V by 4 bases; bases with no gene match: 8. Germline V gives CDR1 SGHDT, CDR2 YYEEEE.

The J gene is TRBJ2-7, the V gene TRBV11-3; 9 bases agree with TRBD2. CDR1 is SGHNT, CDR2 YENEEA, per germline. Trimming removed 4 bases from V and 7 bases from J; junction bases left unmatched: 11. The CDR3 sequence is 15 residues long. The CDR3 reads CASSSTSGIPSEQYF. The DNA for the CDR3 is TGTGCCAGCAGCTCGACTAGCGGAATCCCTAGTGAGCAGTACTTC.

This chain connects TRBV5-1 to TRBJ2-7; 7 bases fit TRBD2. V lost 4 bases to trimming and J lost 6 bases; unmatched junction nucleotides: 13. The CDR3 totals 15 residues. Per germline, CDR1 SGHRS and CDR2 YFSETQ. The CDR3 loop reads CASSTLSGGSREQYF. CDR3 nucleotides: TGCGCCAGCAGCACCCTCTCGGGAGGTTCGCGCGAGCAGTACTTC.